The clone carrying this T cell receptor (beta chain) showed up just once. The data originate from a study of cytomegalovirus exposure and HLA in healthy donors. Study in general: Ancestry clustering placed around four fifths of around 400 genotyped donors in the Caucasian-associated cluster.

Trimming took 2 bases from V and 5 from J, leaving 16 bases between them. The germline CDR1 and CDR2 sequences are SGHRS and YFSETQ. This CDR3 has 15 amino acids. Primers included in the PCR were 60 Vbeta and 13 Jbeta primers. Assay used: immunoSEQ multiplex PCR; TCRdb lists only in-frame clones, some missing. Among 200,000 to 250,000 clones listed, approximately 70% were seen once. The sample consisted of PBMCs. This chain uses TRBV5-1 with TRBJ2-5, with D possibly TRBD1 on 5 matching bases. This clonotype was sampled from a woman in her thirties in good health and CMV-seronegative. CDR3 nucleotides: TGCGCCAGCAGCTTTCTGACAGCCCGGCGGGAGACCCAGTACTTC. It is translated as CASSFLTARRETQYF.